This T cell receptor (beta chain) was documented in a study of high-grade serous ovarian cancer treatment subgroups. Study in general: Each sample yielded on average approximately 7,500 unique TCR beta rearrangements from 12,000 to 15,000 reads.

This CDR3 contains 14 residues. Trimming pared 4 bases from V and 6 bases from J, leaving 15 bases between. The germline CDR1 and CDR2 sequences are LGHNA and YNFKEQ. Tumor tissue was taken before any definitive surgery or chemotherapy was given. As to this clone: Its antigen is unidentified.

Study results and caveats: TCR clonal relatedness correlated positively with neoantigen level. Different patients shared almost no repertoire; same-patient tumors shared roughly 0.1 to 0.8. Spatial context was lost because tumors were sequenced in bulk.

Assay: immunoSEQ multiplex PCR; the TCRdb copy retains only in-frame clones and omits some. The data show around 20,000 clones, approximately 81% seen once. Sequencing was carried out using tumor tissue. The rearrangement links TRBV4-2 to TRBJ1-2; the D gene is possibly TRBD1 (6 bases). The TCR comes from a human donor with high-grade serous ovarian cancer. The CDR3 sequence is CASSPLQGRNGYTF. CDR3 coding DNA: TGTGCCAGCAGCCCTTTACAGGGTAGGAATGGCTACACCTTC.